Below, 27 T cell receptor beta chains from the same sample are listed, as sequenced in a study of T cells in Graves' hyperthyroidism and ophthalmopathy. TCR beta CDR3 regions were amplified from RNA transcripts. An initial round of RT-PCR targeting the TCR CDR3 relied on the HTBI primer set. Each CDR3 protein gets one entry after TCRdb re-called the multiplex PCR reads with MiXCR. Of about 840,000 distinct CDR3 sequences in the sample, 38% were seen once. The sequencing input was blood. The receptors were gathered from a man between 18 and 29 years old with Graves' hyperthyroidism.

This clonotype came up many times. This rearrangement joins TRBV29-1 to TRBJ1-3; D not certain. Germline V gene sequence: CDR1 SQVTM, CDR2 ANQGSEA. With 6 bases removed from V and 0 bases from J, the gap between germline ends came to 9 bases. This CDR3 is 13 amino acids long. In DNA, the CDR3 is TGCAGCGTGGTGACATTCTCTGGAAACACCATATATTTT. This translates into CSVVTFSGNTIYF.

In the case of this clonotype: Just one base apart from a much larger clone, this may be a read error. The final CDR3 position lacks the conserved phenylalanine or tryptophan, pointing to a likely read error. J is TRBJ1-1 and V is TRBV29-1; D not resolved. V shed 4 bases and J shed 0 bases, with 6 bases lying between them. This CDR3 has 12 amino acids. Per the germline V gene, CDR1 is SQVTM and CDR2 is ANQGSEA. CDR3 nucleotides: TGCAGCGTTGGATATCTGAACACTGAAGCTTTCCTT. Encoded protein: CSVGYLNTEAFL.

V gene TRBV29-1 combines with J gene TRBJ1-2, with 11 bases matching TRBD1. The V and J ends lost 6 bases and 6 bases, in that order; junction bases with no gene match: 12. CDR1 and CDR2 (germline): SQVTM, ANQGSEA. The CDR3 contains 15 residues. This CDR3 is CSVLNRDRGSDGYTF. CDR3 bases: TGCAGCGTCCTTAACCGGGACAGGGGGTCTGATGGCTACACCTTC.

This clonotype has ten or more counts. The rearrangement joins TRBV15 to TRBJ2-5, with TRBD2 matching over 9 bases. The CDR3 spans 18 residues. CDR1 is LNHNV and CDR2 is YYDKDF in the germline V gene (reference sequence). V shed 1 base and J 1 base; nucleotides not matched to a gene: 10. The CDR3 region is CATSRATSSSGAQETQYF. The CDR3 region has the DNA TGTGCCACCAGCAGAGCCACGTCGTCTAGCGGGGCCCAAGAGACCCAGTACTTC.

This chain joins TRBV12-3 or TRBV12-4 and TRBJ2-2; D is perhaps TRBD2 (5 bases). The CDR3 covers 12 residues. Trimming took off 4 bases at V and 7 bases at J, with 7 bases between the two ends. CDR3 loop: CASSYRGGELFF. The DNA of the CDR3 is TGTGCCAGCAGTTATCGGGGCGGGGAGCTGTTTTTT.

This clonotype has a handful of counts. The rearrangement uses TRBV2 and TRBJ1-1; D call uncertain. The germline gives CDR1 SNHLY, CDR2 FYNNEI. The CDR3 totals 13 residues. Trimming stripped 11 bases from V and 1 base from J, with 14 bases between. The CDR3 DNA is TGTGCCGCCACTCGGGCCGAGAACACTGAAGCTTTCTTT. As protein: CAATRAENTEAFF.

The V call is TRBV29-1, the J call TRBJ2-5, with 7 bases aligning to TRBD1. This CDR3 has 11 amino acids. V shed 6 bases and J 8 bases; nucleotides not matched to a gene: 6. Germline V gene data show CDR1 as SQVTM and CDR2 as ANQGSEA. In DNA form, the CDR3 reads TGCAGCGTGACAGGGAACAGTACCCAGTACTTC. It yields the protein CSVTGNSTQYF.

Written as DNA, the CDR3 is TGTGCCAGCAGCCAAGATGGGGGAGCGTCCCGCTATGGCTACACCTTC. Its translation: CASSQDGGASRYGYTF. V is TRBV7-9 and J is TRBJ1-2; D may be TRBD1 (5 bases). Germline V gene sequence: CDR1 SEHNR, CDR2 FQNEAQ (reference sequence). Trimming stripped 5 bases from V and 4 bases from J, with 20 bases between. This CDR3 contains 16 residues.

This clonotype was seen a handful of times. The V and J genes are TRBV5-6 and TRBJ1-6; unclear D gene. The ends were cut back, 0 bases at V and 9 bases at J, with 10 bases in the middle. Looked up from germline, CDR1 is SGHDT and CDR2 is YYEEEE. This CDR3 has 14 amino acids. The chain's CDR3 is CASSLGVASSPLHF. The CDR3 region has the DNA TGTGCCAGCAGCTTGGGGGTTGCGTCTTCACCCCTCCACTTT.

The V call is TRBV7-3, the J call TRBJ2-6; TRBD1 matches at 7 bases. V dropped 9 bases and J dropped 0; count of bases not matched to a gene: 2. Germline V gives CDR1 SGHTA, CDR2 FQGTGA. The length of the CDR3 is 14 residues. The CDR3 DNA reads TGTGCCAGTGGGGACAGCTCTGGGGCCAACGTCCTGACTTTC. This sequence encodes CASGDSSGANVLTF.

The chain carries TRBV7-2 and TRBJ1-1; possibly TRBD1 for D (5 bases). CDR3 length: 14 residues. In germline, CDR1 is SGHTA, CDR2 FQGNSA. Deletions cut 2 bases from V and 2 bases from J, with 9 bases between. Here the CDR3 reads CASSLSGQNTEAFF. The CDR3, as DNA: TGTGCCAGCAGCTTATCAGGACAAAACACTGAAGCTTTCTTT.

With respect to this clonotype: Because the CDR3 is missing its conserved closing phenylalanine or tryptophan, this is likely a read error. V gene TRBV9 combines with J gene TRBJ1-1, with D uncertain. The CDR3 runs 11 residues. Germline V gene sequence: CDR1 SGDLS, CDR2 YYNGEE. V lost 7 bases and J lost 1, with 5 bases in between. The CDR3 reads CASDANTEAFS. CDR3 nucleotides: TGTGCCAGCGACGCGAACACTGAAGCTTTCTCT.

In this sample, this clonotype turned up many times. The gene calls are TRBV7-9 and TRBJ2-7; the D is unclear. This CDR3 comprises 13 residues. The germline gives CDR1 SEHNR, CDR2 FQNEAQ (reference sequence). Trimming pared 1 base from V and 10 bases from J, leaving 14 bases between. The CDR3 region is CASSLGGAYGQYF. The CDR3 region has the DNA TGTGCCAGCAGCTTAGGTGGTGCGTACGGACAGTACTTC.

This clonotype has more than one count but fewer than ten. CDR3 sequence reads: CASSSLQGDKGNTIYF. Written as DNA, the CDR3 is TGTGCCAGCAGCTCCCTACAGGGGGATAAAGGAAACACCATATATTTT. This chain connects TRBV11-2 to TRBJ1-3; 8 bases are a match to TRBD1. V was clipped by 4 bases and J by 4 bases; unmatched bases: 9. From germline, CDR1 is SGHAT and CDR2 FQNNGV. The CDR3 has 16 residues.

The chain employs TRBV19 and TRBJ2-7; TRBD2 might be the D (6 bases). V dropped 3 bases and J dropped 6 bases, with 15 bases sitting between them. CDR3 size: 14 residues. The V gene's germline CDR1 is LNHDA and CDR2 SQIVND (reference sequence). The CDR3 sequence is CASSMGRDAFEQYF. DNA for the CDR3: TGTGCCAGTAGTATGGGGCGGGACGCTTTCGAGCAGTACTTC.

V and J are TRBV11-2 and TRBJ1-2; D gene ambiguous. The CDR3 runs to 16 residues. Looked up from germline, CDR1 is SGHAT and CDR2 is FQNNGV. V was clipped by 5 bases and J by 4 bases, with 20 bases between them. The CDR3 DNA sequence: TGTGCCAGCAGCCTCTCTATAGTCGCGGGCGGCTATGGCTACACCTTC. Its protein is CASSLSIVAGGYGYTF.

This clonotype was recorded at least ten times. V is TRBV29-1 and J is TRBJ1-1; D not certain. V shed 4 bases and J shed 1 base, with 7 bases lying between them. The V gene's germline CDR1 is SQVTM and CDR2 ANQGSEA. The CDR3 is made up of 12 amino acids. CDR3 nucleotides: TGCAGCGTTGGGCCTGAGAACACTGAAGCTTTCTTT. It yields the protein CSVGPENTEAFF.

The sample holds one count of this clonotype. This may be a read error, as it is one base from a much larger clone. The chain uses TRBV9 and TRBJ2-7; D may be TRBD1 (6 bases). Germline CDR1 is SGDLS and CDR2 is YYNGEE. The CDR3 contains 13 residues. CDR3 residues: CASSVGTGLEQHF. Written as DNA, the CDR3 is TGTGCCAGCAGCGTAGGTACAGGGCTAGAGCAGCACTTC.

The chain employs TRBV7-3 and TRBJ1-3; possible D gene TRBD1, 5 bases. The CDR3 length is 16 residues. The V gene's germline CDR1 is SGHTA and CDR2 FQGTGA. V was cut by 5 bases and J by 0 bases, with 14 bases left in between. The CDR3 DNA follows: TGTGCCAGCAGCCCTCCGGGGGGTTCCTCTGGAAACACCATATATTTT. Translating it yields CASSPPGGSSGNTIYF. Full variable domain (rest looked up from reference TRBV7-3 and TRBJ1-3): GAGVSQTPSNKVTEKGKYVELRCDPISGHTALYWYRQSLGQGPEFLIYFQGTGAADDSGLPNDRFFAVRPEGSVSTLKIQRTERGDSAVYLCASSPPGGSSGNTIYFGEGSWLTVV.

This clonotype was found many times. The gene calls are TRBV9 and TRBJ2-7, with 8 bases fitting TRBD1. The CDR3 is 13 residues long. The V gene end was trimmed by 4 bases and the J gene end by 6 bases; junction bases not matched to a gene: 6. CDR1 is SGDLS, CDR2 YYNGEE, per germline. The CDR3, as DNA: TGTGCCAGCAGCCTGCAGGGGGCAGGCGAGCAGTACTTC. Translation gives CASSLQGAGEQYF.

The chain joins TRBV12-3 or TRBV12-4 to TRBJ1-5; the D is unclear. CDR3 length: 15 residues. Trimming removed 8 bases from V and 4 bases from J, with 18 bases in between. CDR3 in amino acids: CASVLDMRPNQPQHF. CDR3 sequence (DNA): TGTGCCAGCGTCCTCGACATGCGGCCTAATCAGCCCCAGCATTTT.

This clonotype was seen a handful of times. This rearrangement joins TRBV19 to TRBJ2-7; no clear D. The CDR3 runs to 14 residues. From germline, CDR1 is LNHDA and CDR2 SQIVND (reference sequence). Trimming took off 3 bases at V and 0 bases at J, with 9 bases between the two ends. CDR3 in DNA: TGTGCCAGTAGTATCAGGAGCGACTCCTACGAGCAGTACTTC. It is translated as CASSIRSDSYEQYF.

The chain links TRBV11-2 to TRBJ1-2; D ambiguous. The CDR3 is 15 amino acids. Germline V gene lookup returns CDR1 SGHAT and CDR2 FQNNGV. Deletions cut 6 bases from V and 2 bases from J, with 16 bases between. CDR3 loop: CASSPRGRINYGYTF. CDR3 nucleotides: TGTGCCAGCAGTCCTCGAGGCAGGATCAACTATGGCTACACCTTC.

This chain connects TRBV25-1 to TRBJ2-2; 8 bases align to TRBD2. Germline V gives CDR1 MGHDK, CDR2 SYGVNS. With V trimmed by 7 bases and J by 6 bases, 10 bases remained unmatched. This CDR3 has 15 amino acids. In nucleotides, the CDR3 is TGTGCCAGCACAGACGGGAGGGCCAGGGCCGGGGAGCTGTTTTTT. Its protein product is CASTDGRARAGELFF.

This clonotype was found a few times. The rearrangement links TRBV9 to TRBJ2-2; a weak D match, TRBD1 (6 bases). The CDR3 contains 13 residues. CDR1 and CDR2 (germline): SGDLS, YYNGEE. The V and J ends lost 3 bases and 6 bases respectively, with 9 bases between them. The CDR3 region is CASSAGVPGELFF. The CDR3, as DNA: TGTGCCAGCAGCGCAGGGGTGCCCGGGGAGCTGTTTTTT.

The CDR3 region is CASSTGGLSYGYTF. The DNA of the CDR3 is TGTGCCAGCAGTACAGGGGGCTTGAGCTATGGCTACACCTTC. V usage is TRBV12-3 or TRBV12-4 and J usage is TRBJ1-2; TRBD1 matches at 9 bases. The CDR3 runs 14 residues. Losses at the gene ends were 5 bases for V and 4 bases for J; bases not matched to a gene: 5.

V usage is TRBV19 and J usage is TRBJ1-6; D perhaps matches TRBD1 (5 bases). This CDR3 is built from 15 residues. V was shortened by 2 bases and J by 7 bases, with 12 bases between the two germline ends. Germline values: CDR1 LNHDA, CDR2 SQIVND (reference sequence). The CDR3 loop reads CASSIRGRENSPLHF. The DNA of the CDR3 is TGTGCCAGTAGTATACGGGGACGGGAGAATTCACCCCTCCACTTT.